These T cell receptor beta chains were read from a single sample in a study of cytomegalovirus exposure and HLA in healthy donors. Measured with immunoSEQ multiplex PCR; TCRdb has only the in-frame clones, and not every one. The sample yields about 300,000 clones, around 89% seen once. Sequenced input: PBMCs. These TCRs come from a woman under 30 in good health and CMV-seronegative. The CDR3 runs from the conserved cysteine through the conserved F or W. The order of the fields is J gene, V gene, clone size, D gene, CDR3 protein, CDR3 DNA. The D gene is left open where the match is weak. Where a row states a size, it is once, few, many or the class of an expanded clone; other rows omit it.

j_gene: TRBJ2-2; v_gene: TRBV6-5; abundance: -; d_gene: -; CDR3aa: CASRAVSTGELFF; CDR3nt: TGTGCCAGCAGGGCAGTATCCACCGGGGAGCTGTTTTTT
j_gene: TRBJ2-4; v_gene: TRBV27; abundance: -; d_gene: -; CDR3aa: CASRPRGDSVAKNIQYF; CDR3nt: TGTGCCAGCAGGCCCAGGGGCGATTCTGTAGCCAAAAACATTCAGTACTTC
j_gene: TRBJ2-7; v_gene: TRBV28; abundance: -; d_gene: TRBD2; CDR3aa: CASRSTGTSGYF; CDR3nt: TGTGCCAGCAGATCTACGGGGACTAGCGGATACTTC
j_gene: TRBJ2-7; v_gene: TRBV6-5; abundance: -; d_gene: -; CDR3aa: CASNGQAGEQYF; CDR3nt: TGTGCCAGCAACGGGCAGGCGGGCGAGCAGTACTTC
j_gene: TRBJ1-5; v_gene: TRBV28; abundance: -; d_gene: TRBD1; CDR3aa: CASRPGTASNQPQHF; CDR3nt: TGTGCCAGCAGACCAGGGACAGCAAGCAATCAGCCCCAGCATTTT
j_gene: TRBJ2-3; v_gene: TRBV14; abundance: -; d_gene: -; CDR3aa: CASSQEMRGTDTQYF; CDR3nt: TGTGCCAGCAGCCAAGAAATGCGGGGCACAGATACGCAGTATTTT
j_gene: TRBJ2-7; v_gene: TRBV19; abundance: -; d_gene: -; CDR3aa: CASSLRQDYEQYF; CDR3nt: TGTGCCAGTAGTCTTCGACAGGACTACGAGCAGTACTTC
j_gene: TRBJ1-1; v_gene: TRBV5-1; abundance: -; d_gene: -; CDR3aa: CASSLSGRNTEAFF; CDR3nt: TGCGCCAGCAGCTTAAGCGGGAGGAACACTGAAGCTTTCTTT
j_gene: TRBJ1-2; v_gene: TRBV10-3; abundance: -; d_gene: -; CDR3aa: CAIKLPNNYGYTF; CDR3nt: TGTGCCATCAAGCTCCCAAATAACTATGGCTACACCTTC
j_gene: TRBJ2-2; v_gene: TRBV4-3; abundance: -; d_gene: -; CDR3aa: CASSFRVNPTGTGELFF; CDR3nt: TGCGCCAGCAGTTTCAGGGTGAATCCTACAGGAACCGGGGAGCTGTTTTTT
j_gene: TRBJ1-3; v_gene: TRBV10-3; abundance: -; d_gene: -; CDR3aa: CAGSGPLSGNTIYF; CDR3nt: TGTGCCGGGTCAGGGCCTCTCTCTGGAAACACCATATATTTT
j_gene: TRBJ2-1; v_gene: TRBV7-6; abundance: once; d_gene: TRBD1; CDR3aa: CASSLGTGEQFF; CDR3nt: TGTGCCAGCAGCTTAGGGACAGGGGAGCAGTTCTTC
j_gene: TRBJ2-1; v_gene: TRBV7-2; abundance: once; d_gene: TRBD1; CDR3aa: CASSSQDRGRFSGYNEQFF; CDR3nt: TGTGCCAGCAGCTCCCAGGACAGGGGGCGCTTTAGCGGCTACAATGAGCAGTTCTTC
j_gene: TRBJ1-1; v_gene: TRBV19; abundance: -; d_gene: -; CDR3aa: CASSIKVLRAEAFF; CDR3nt: TGTGCCAGTAGTATAAAGGTCCTGAGGGCTGAAGCTTTCTTT
j_gene: TRBJ2-2; v_gene: TRBV5-4; abundance: -; d_gene: -; CDR3aa: CASSPSGHLLAGGELFF; CDR3nt: TGTGCCAGCAGCCCTTCGGGACACCTTCTCGCGGGCGGGGAGCTGTTTTTT
j_gene: TRBJ2-7; v_gene: TRBV5-6; abundance: -; d_gene: TRBD2; CDR3aa: CASSGGLAVPADYEQYF; CDR3nt: TGTGCCAGCAGCGGGGGACTAGCGGTACCGGCCGACTACGAGCAGTACTTC
j_gene: TRBJ2-2; v_gene: TRBV7-8; abundance: -; d_gene: TRBD2; CDR3aa: CASSSYLGLAGGPNTGELFF; CDR3nt: TGTGCCAGCAGCTCCTACCTTGGACTAGCGGGAGGACCCAACACCGGGGAGCTGTTTTTT
j_gene: TRBJ1-5; v_gene: TRBV7-8; abundance: -; d_gene: -; CDR3aa: CASGGAGLSNQPQHF; CDR3nt: TGTGCCAGCGGGGGGGCAGGACTTAGCAATCAGCCCCAGCATTTT
j_gene: TRBJ2-7; v_gene: TRBV7-2; abundance: -; d_gene: TRBD2; CDR3aa: CASSPLAAYEQYF; CDR3nt: TGTGCCAGCAGCCCACTAGCGGCCTACGAGCAGTACTTC
j_gene: TRBJ2-7; v_gene: TRBV6-1; abundance: -; d_gene: -; CDR3aa: CASSESGFAGRNPYEQYF; CDR3nt: TGTGCCAGCAGTGAATCAGGGTTTGCGGGAAGAAACCCCTACGAGCAGTACTTC
j_gene: TRBJ2-7; v_gene: TRBV6-6; abundance: -; d_gene: -; CDR3aa: CASSYGRDYEQYF; CDR3nt: TGTGCCAGCAGTTACGGGCGGGACTACGAGCAGTACTTC
j_gene: TRBJ1-2; v_gene: TRBV18; abundance: -; d_gene: TRBD1; CDR3aa: CASSPPTGSYGYTF; CDR3nt: TGTGCCAGCTCACCACCGACAGGGTCCTATGGCTACACCTTC
j_gene: TRBJ2-7; v_gene: TRBV5-6; abundance: -; d_gene: -; CDR3aa: CASSRHGYEQYF; CDR3nt: TGTGCCAGCAGCAGACACGGTTACGAGCAGTACTTC
j_gene: TRBJ2-1; v_gene: TRBV30; abundance: -; d_gene: -; CDR3aa: CAWSGTGSSYNEQFF; CDR3nt: TGTGCCTGGAGTGGGACTGGGAGCTCCTACAATGAGCAGTTCTTC
j_gene: TRBJ1-2; v_gene: TRBV5-4; abundance: -; d_gene: -; CDR3aa: CASSLSGATYGYTF; CDR3nt: TGTGCCAGCAGCTTATCAGGGGCGACATATGGCTACACCTTC
j_gene: TRBJ1-4; v_gene: TRBV6-7; abundance: -; d_gene: -; CDR3aa: CASSYSGAGGFYEKLFF; CDR3nt: TGTGCCAGCAGTTACTCTGGTGCTGGGGGCTTTTATGAAAAACTGTTTTTT
j_gene: TRBJ2-3; v_gene: TRBV19; abundance: -; d_gene: -; CDR3aa: CASSILPGGSTDTQYF; CDR3nt: TGTGCCAGTAGTATCCTTCCCGGCGGAAGCACAGATACGCAGTATTTT
j_gene: TRBJ2-3; v_gene: TRBV5-1; abundance: -; d_gene: TRBD1; CDR3aa: CASTIQGAGPPTSTDTQYF; CDR3nt: TGCGCCAGCACAATACAGGGGGCCGGACCTCCTACTAGCACAGATACGCAGTATTTT
j_gene: TRBJ1-2; v_gene: TRBV28; abundance: -; d_gene: -; CDR3aa: CASSSGDNGYTF; CDR3nt: TGTGCCAGCAGTTCGGGAGACAATGGCTACACCTTC
j_gene: TRBJ2-2; v_gene: TRBV5-1; abundance: once; d_gene: TRBD2; CDR3aa: CASSLAAGALSNTGELFF; CDR3nt: TGCGCCAGCAGCTTGGCGGCGGGAGCTCTATCGAACACCGGGGAGCTGTTTTTT
j_gene: TRBJ2-2; v_gene: TRBV6-5; abundance: once; d_gene: -; CDR3aa: CASMTLVLGELFF; CDR3nt: TGTGCCAGCATGACACTCGTCTTAGGGGAGCTGTTTTTT
j_gene: TRBJ1-5; v_gene: TRBV19; abundance: -; d_gene: TRBD1; CDR3aa: CASRVRDRTSISNQPQHF; CDR3nt: TGTGCCAGTAGGGTCCGGGACAGGACCTCTATAAGCAATCAGCCCCAGCATTTT
j_gene: TRBJ1-5; v_gene: TRBV28; abundance: -; d_gene: TRBD1; CDR3aa: CASSSGQGANQPQHF; CDR3nt: TGTGCCAGCAGTTCTGGACAGGGGGCCAACCAGCCCCAGCATTTT
j_gene: TRBJ2-2; v_gene: TRBV7-8; abundance: -; d_gene: -; CDR3aa: CASSGEPGELFF; CDR3nt: TGTGCCAGCAGCGGGGAGCCCGGGGAGCTGTTTTTT
j_gene: TRBJ2-2; v_gene: TRBV7-8; abundance: -; d_gene: -; CDR3aa: CASSLARLGELFF; CDR3nt: TGTGCCAGCAGCTTAGCCAGGCTCGGGGAGCTGTTTTTT